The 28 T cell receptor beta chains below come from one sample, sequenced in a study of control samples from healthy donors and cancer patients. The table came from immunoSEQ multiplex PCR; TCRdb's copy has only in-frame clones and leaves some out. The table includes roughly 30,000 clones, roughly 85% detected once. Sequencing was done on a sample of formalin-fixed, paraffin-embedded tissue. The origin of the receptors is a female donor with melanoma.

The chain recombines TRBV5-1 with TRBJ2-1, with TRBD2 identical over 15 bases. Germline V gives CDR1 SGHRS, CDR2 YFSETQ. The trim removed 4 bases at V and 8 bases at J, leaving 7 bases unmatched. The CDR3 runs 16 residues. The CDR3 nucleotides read TGCGCCAGCAGCCAGGGACTAGCGGGAGGTAAGGATGAGCAGTTCTTC. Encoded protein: CASSQGLAGGKDEQFF.

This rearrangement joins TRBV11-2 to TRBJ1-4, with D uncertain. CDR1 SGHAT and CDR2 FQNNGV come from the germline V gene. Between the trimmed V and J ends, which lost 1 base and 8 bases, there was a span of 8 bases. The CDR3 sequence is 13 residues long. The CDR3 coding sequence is TGTGCCAGCAGCTTAGGATTGGCCGAAAAACTGTTTTTT. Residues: CASSLGLAEKLFF.

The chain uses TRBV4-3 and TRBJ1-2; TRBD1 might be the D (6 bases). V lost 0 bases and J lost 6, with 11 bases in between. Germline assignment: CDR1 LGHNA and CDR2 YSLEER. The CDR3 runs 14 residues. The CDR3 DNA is TGCGCCAGCAGCCAAGAAGTCCCAGGGGATGGCTACACCTTC. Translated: CASSQEVPGDGYTF.

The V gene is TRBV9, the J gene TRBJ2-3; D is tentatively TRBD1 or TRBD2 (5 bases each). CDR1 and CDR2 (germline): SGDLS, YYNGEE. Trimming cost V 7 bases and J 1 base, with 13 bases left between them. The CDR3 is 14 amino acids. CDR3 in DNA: TGTGCCAGCTCCTCGGTGGGGGGCACAGATACGCAGTATTTT. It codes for CASSSVGGTDTQYF. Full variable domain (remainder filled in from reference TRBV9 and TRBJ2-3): DSGVTQTPKHLITATGQRVTLRCSPRSGDLSVYWYQQSLDQGLQFLIQYYNGEERAKGNILERFSAQQFPDLHSELNLSSLELGDSALYFCASSSVGGTDTQYFGPGTRLTVL.

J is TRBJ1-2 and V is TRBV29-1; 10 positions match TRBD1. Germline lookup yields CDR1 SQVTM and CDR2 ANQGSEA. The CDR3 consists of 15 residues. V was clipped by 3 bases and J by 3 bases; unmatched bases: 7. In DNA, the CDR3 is TGCAGCGTTGACCCGGAAGGACAGGGGGACTATGGCTACACCTTC. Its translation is CSVDPEGQGDYGYTF.

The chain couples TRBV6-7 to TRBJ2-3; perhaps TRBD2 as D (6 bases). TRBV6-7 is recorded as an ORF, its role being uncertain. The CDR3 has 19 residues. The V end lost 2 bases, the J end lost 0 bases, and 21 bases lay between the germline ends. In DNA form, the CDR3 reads TGTGCCAGCAGTTACCCAAGGATGTCCCGGGAGTCTAGCACAGATACGCAGTATTTT. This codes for CASSYPRMSRESSTDTQYF.

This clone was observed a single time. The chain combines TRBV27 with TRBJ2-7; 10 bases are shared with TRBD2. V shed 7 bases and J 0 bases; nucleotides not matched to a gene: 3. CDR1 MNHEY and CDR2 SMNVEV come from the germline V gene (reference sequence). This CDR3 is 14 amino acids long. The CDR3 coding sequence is TGTGCCAGCACCCGGACTAGCGGCTCCTACGAGCAGTACTTC. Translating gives CASTRTSGSYEQYF.

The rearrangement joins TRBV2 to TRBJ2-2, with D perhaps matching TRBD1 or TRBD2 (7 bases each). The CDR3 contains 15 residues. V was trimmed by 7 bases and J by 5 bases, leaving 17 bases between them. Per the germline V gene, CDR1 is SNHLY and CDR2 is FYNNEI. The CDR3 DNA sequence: TGTGCCAGCACCATCGACAGGGAGGGAACCGGGGAGCTGTTTTTT. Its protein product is CASTIDREGTGELFF.

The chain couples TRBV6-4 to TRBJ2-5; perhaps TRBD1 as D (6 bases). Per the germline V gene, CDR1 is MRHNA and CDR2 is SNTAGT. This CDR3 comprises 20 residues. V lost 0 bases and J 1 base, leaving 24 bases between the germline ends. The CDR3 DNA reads TGTGCCAGCAGTGACTCGTTCAGGGGAACTCCCCGCAACGCCCAAGAGACCCAGTACTTC. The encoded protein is CASSDSFRGTPRNAQETQYF.

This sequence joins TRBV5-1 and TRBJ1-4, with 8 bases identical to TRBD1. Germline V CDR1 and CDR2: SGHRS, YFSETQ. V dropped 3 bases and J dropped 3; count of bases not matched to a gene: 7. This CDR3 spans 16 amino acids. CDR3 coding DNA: TGCGCCAGCAGCTCAGGACAGGGTGCGCCTAATGAAAAACTGTTTTTT. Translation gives CASSSGQGAPNEKLFF.

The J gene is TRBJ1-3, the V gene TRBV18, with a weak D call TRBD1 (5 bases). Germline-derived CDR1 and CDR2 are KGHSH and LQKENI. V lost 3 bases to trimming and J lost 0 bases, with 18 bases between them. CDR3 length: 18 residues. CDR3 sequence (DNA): TGTGCCAGCTCACCTTCGGGACTGCCGTTCCTCTCTGGAAACACCATATATTTT. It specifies CASSPSGLPFLSGNTIYF.

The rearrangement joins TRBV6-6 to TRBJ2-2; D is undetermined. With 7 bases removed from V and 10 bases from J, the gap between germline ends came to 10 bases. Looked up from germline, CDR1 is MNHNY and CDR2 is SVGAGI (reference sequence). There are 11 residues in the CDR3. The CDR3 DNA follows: TGTGCCAGCAAAGGAAGTACGGAGCTGTTTTTT. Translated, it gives CASKGSTELFF.

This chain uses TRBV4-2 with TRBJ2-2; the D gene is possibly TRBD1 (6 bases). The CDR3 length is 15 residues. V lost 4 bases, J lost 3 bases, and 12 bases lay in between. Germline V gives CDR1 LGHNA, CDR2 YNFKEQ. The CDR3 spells CASSRQEHDTGELFF. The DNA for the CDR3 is TGTGCCAGCAGCCGACAGGAGCACGACACCGGGGAGCTGTTTTTT.

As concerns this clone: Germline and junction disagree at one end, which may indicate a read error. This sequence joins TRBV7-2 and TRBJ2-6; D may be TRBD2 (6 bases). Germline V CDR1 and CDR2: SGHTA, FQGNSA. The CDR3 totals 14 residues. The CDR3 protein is CASSLAPGANVLTF. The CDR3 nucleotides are TGTGCCAGCAGCCTAGCGCCTGGGGCCAACGTCCTGACTTTC.

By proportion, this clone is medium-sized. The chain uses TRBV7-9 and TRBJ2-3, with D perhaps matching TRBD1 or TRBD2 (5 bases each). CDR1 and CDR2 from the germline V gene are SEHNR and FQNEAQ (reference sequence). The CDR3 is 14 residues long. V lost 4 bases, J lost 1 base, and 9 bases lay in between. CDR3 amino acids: CASSYPGRTDTQYF. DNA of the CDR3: TGTGCCAGCAGCTACCCGGGGCGCACAGATACGCAGTATTTT.

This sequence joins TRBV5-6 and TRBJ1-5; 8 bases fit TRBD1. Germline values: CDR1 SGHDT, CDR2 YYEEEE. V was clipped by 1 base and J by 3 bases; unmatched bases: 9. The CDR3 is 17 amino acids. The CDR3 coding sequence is TGTGCCAGCAGCTTGACCCGACAGGGGCTATTCAATCAGCCCCAGCATTTT. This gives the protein CASSLTRQGLFNQPQHF.

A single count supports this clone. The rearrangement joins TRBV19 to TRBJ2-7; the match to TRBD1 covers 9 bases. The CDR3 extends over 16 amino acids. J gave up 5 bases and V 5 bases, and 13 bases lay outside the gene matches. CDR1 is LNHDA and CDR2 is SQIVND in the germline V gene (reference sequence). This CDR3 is CASSETWTGDGNEQYF. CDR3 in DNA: TGTGCCAGTAGTGAAACGTGGACAGGGGATGGTAACGAGCAGTACTTC.

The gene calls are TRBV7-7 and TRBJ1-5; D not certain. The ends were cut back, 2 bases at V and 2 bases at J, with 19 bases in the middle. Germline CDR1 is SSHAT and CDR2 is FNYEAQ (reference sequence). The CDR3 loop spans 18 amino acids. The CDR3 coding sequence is TGTGCCAGCAGCTTAAGGTTAGGGCCCACGCAGGGCAATCAGCCCCAGCATTTT. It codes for CASSLRLGPTQGNQPQHF. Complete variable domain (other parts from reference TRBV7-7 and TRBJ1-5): GAGVSQSPRYKVTKRGQDVTLRCDPISSHATLYWYQQALGQGPEFLTYFNYEAQPDKSGLPSDRFSAERPEGSISTLTIQRTEQRDSAMYRCASSLRLGPTQGNQPQHFGDGTRLSIL.

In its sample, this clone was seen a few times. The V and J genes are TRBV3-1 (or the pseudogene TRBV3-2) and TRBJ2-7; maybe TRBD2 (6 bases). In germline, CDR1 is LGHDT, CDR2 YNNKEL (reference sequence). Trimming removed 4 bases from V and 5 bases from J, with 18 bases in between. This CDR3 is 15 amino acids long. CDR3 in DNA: TGTGCCAGCAGCCCGGCGGGACTCCCAACCCACGAGCAGTACTTC. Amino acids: CASSPAGLPTHEQYF.

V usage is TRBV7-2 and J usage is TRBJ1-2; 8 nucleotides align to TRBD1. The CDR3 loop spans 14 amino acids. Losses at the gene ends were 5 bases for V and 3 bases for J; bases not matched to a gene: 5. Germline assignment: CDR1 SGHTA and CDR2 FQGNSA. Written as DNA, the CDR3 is TGTGCCAGCAGCCGGACAGGGTTGGACTATGGCTACACCTTC. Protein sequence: CASSRTGLDYGYTF. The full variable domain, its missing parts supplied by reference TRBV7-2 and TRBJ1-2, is GAGVSQSPSNKVTEKGKDVELRCDPISGHTALYWYRQSLGQGLEFLIYFQGNSAPDKSGLPSDRFSAERTGGSVSTLTIQRTQQEDSAVYLCASSRTGLDYGYTFGSGTRLTVV.

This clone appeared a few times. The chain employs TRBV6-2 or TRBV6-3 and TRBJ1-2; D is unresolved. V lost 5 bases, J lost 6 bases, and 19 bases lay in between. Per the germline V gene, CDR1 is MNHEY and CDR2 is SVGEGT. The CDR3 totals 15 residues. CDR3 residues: CASSPRTRTLHGYTF. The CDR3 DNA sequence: TGTGCCAGCAGTCCCAGGACTCGAACACTCCATGGCTACACCTTC.

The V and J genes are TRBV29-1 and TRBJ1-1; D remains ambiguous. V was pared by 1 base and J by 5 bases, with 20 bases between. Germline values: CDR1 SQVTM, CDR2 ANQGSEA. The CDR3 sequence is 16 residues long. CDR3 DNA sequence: TGCAGCGTTGAAGGTAAACGGGCCACCCCCAGGACTGAAGCTTTCTTT. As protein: CSVEGKRATPRTEAFF.

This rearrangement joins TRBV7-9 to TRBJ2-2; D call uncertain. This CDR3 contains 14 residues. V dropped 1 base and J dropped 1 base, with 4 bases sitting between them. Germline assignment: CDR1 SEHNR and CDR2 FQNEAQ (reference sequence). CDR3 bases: TGTGCCAGCAGCTTAGTCCAGAACACCGGGGAGCTGTTTTTT. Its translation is CASSLVQNTGELFF.

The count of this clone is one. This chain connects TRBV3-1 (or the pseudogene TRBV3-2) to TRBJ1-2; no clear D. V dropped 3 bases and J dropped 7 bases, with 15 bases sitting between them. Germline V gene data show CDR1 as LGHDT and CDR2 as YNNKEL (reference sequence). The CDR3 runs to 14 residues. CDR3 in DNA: TGTGCCAGCAGCCATAGTAATGTTTTGGGTGGCTACACCTTC. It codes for CASSHSNVLGGYTF.

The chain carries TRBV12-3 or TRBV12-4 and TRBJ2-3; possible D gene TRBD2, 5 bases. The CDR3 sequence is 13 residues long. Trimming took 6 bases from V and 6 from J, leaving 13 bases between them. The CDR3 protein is CASSQGLPDTQYF. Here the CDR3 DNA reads TGTGCCAGCAGCCAAGGACTGCCGGATACGCAGTATTTT.

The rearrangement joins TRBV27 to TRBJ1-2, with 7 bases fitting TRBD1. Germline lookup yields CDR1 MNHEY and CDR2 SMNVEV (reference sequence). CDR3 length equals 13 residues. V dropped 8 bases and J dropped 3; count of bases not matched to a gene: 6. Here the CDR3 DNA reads TGTGCCAGCGCCGGGACAGAGCACTATGGCTACACCTTC. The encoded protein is CASAGTEHYGYTF.

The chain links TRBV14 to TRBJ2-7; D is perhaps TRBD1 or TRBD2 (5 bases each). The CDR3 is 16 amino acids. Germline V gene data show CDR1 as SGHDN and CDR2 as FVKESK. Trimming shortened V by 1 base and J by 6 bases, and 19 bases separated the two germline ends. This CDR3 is CASSQGARDPMGEQYF. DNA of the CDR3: TGTGCCAGCAGCCAAGGGGCCAGGGACCCCATGGGCGAGCAGTACTTC.

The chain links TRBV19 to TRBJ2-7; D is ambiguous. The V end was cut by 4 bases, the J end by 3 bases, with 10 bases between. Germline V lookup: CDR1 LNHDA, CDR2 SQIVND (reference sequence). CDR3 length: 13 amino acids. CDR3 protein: CASSRTANYEQYF. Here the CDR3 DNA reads TGTGCCAGTAGTAGGACCGCCAACTACGAGCAGTACTTC.